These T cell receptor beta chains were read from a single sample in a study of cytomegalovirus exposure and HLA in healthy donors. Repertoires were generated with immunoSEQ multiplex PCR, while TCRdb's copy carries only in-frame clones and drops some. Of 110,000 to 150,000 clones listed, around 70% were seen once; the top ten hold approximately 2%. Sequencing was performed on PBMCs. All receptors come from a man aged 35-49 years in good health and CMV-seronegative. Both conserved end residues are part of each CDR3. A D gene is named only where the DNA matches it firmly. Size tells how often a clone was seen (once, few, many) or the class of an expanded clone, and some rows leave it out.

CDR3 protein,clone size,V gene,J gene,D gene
CATSSPGRDHYNEQFF,-,TRBV15,TRBJ2-1,-
CASSLADREAFF,-,TRBV5-6,TRBJ1-1,-
CASSSHGGSGGRGETQYF,few,TRBV13,TRBJ2-5,TRBD2
CASTSWGPADTQYF,-,TRBV28,TRBJ2-3,-
CASSPQGALSSEQYF,-,TRBV18,TRBJ2-7,TRBD1
CASSIGLAGGWSSYNEQFF,-,TRBV13,TRBJ2-1,TRBD2
CASSTLAGANNEQFF,-,TRBV19,TRBJ2-1,TRBD2
CASSFGTGGEAFF,few,TRBV5-4,TRBJ1-1,TRBD1
CASSATRQGASLVKSPLHF,-,TRBV11-3,TRBJ1-6,TRBD1
CASSSVNLNTEAFF,-,TRBV5-8,TRBJ1-1,-
CASSPTGGGYNQPQHF,few,TRBV27,TRBJ1-5,TRBD1
CASSATGTGGSGNTIYF,few,TRBV6-1,TRBJ1-3,TRBD1
CASSLVSFVMNTEAFF,few,TRBV28,TRBJ1-1,-
CASRLTGGRETQYF,few,TRBV28,TRBJ2-5,TRBD1
CASSLVGTFYGYTF,-,TRBV5-1,TRBJ1-2,-
CASSYSKGAGTEAFF,-,TRBV6-5,TRBJ1-1,TRBD1
CASRGGGQGVGEQFF,-,TRBV28,TRBJ2-1,TRBD2
CATREGAEEKLFF,-,TRBV5-1,TRBJ1-4,TRBD1
CASSLDYFETQYF,-,TRBV5-4,TRBJ2-5,-
CASSRGQGAVNEQYF,-,TRBV4-2,TRBJ2-7,TRBD1
CASSEGSGWAQHF,-,TRBV6-1,TRBJ1-5,-
CASSDRDTGELFF,many,TRBV6-4,TRBJ2-2,-